The following is a T cell receptor (beta chain) sequence with its context. Its antigen is still unknown. The data derive from a study of T cell responses to AZD1222 COVID-19 vaccine. Points from the study as a whole: The study found Spike-specific TCR breadth and depth rose after two AZD1222 doses. Nearly half of spike-specific TCRs reportedly target variant regions that are unmutated in the B.1.351 and B.1.1.7 variants. Clonal diversity may have been underestimated in mostly white British donors. Vaccine-associated CD4 TCRs ranged over spike, dominating at 160-218 and 743-854.

Profiling relied on immunoSEQ multiplex PCR, and the TCRdb table lists in-frame clones only, not all of them. This table has some 58,000 clones, 80% appearing once. V shed 5 bases, J shed 6 bases, and the junction held 7 bases outside the gene matches. The CDR3 has 14 residues. Germline CDR1 MNHEY, CDR2 SVGAGI. The receptor was isolated from an adult who received the AZD1222 COVID-19 vaccine. This sequence joins TRBV6-5 and TRBJ2-1; 7 bases are a match to TRBD1. Sequencing used peripheral blood, obtained 28 days after the second AZD1222 dose. In nucleotides, the CDR3 is TGTGCCAGCAGTCATACGACAGGGCTCAATGAGCAGTTCTTC. Residues: CASSHTTGLNEQFF.